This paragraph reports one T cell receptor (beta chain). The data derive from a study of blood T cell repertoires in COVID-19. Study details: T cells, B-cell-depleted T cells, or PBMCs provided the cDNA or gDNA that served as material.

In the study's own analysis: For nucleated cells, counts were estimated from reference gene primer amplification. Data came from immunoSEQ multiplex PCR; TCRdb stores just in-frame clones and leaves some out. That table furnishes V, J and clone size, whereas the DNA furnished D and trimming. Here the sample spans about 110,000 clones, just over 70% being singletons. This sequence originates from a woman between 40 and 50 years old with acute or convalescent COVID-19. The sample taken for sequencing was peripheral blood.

CDR3 residues: CASSEFGDNQPQHF. CDR3 nucleotide sequence: TGTGCCAGCAGTGAATTCGGGGATAATCAGCCCCAGCATTTT. The chain links TRBV6-1 to TRBJ1-5; D is uncertain. This CDR3 region has 14 residues. V dropped 2 bases and J dropped 4 bases, with 9 bases sitting between them. Germline V gene data show CDR1 as MNHNS and CDR2 as SASEGT.